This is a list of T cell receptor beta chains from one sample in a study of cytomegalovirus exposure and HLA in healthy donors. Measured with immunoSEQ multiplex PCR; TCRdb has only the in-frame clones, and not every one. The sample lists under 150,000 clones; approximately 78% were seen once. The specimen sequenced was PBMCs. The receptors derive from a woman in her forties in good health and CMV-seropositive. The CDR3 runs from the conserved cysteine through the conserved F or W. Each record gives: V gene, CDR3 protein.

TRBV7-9,CASSLAGGETQYF
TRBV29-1,CSATGGSTDTQYF
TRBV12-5,CASGLVRGQGANTGELFF
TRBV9,CASSGQGRVGETQYF
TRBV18,CASSRRTVRLAGEEDNEQFF
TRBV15,CATSRDDRGFRQPQHF
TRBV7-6,CASSTRLAERSDTQYF
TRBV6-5,CASSGLAGAGETQYF
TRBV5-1,CASSQGWVAKNIQYF
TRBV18,CASSPTAGELFF
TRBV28,CASGPGGAEETQYF
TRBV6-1,CASRLDRVVNEQFF
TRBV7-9,CASSPGTGGTEAFF
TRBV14,CASSQGPYGELFF
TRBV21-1,CASSNTDRGCF
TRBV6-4,CASSERVGLGYNEQFF
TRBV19,CASSLVGGRDTDTQYF
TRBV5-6,CASSLEPSTDTQYF
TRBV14,CASSQIGGGEEAFF
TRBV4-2,CASSQDGSNQPQHF
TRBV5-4,CASSTSGSSEKLFF
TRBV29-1,CSVTGALGTGELFF
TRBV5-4,CASSLYIVIRGLDNEQFF
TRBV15,CATSRATGTGFGEQYF
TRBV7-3,CASSSPLGSGRTDTQYF
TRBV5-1,CASSLPGQGSYEQYF
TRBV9,CASSVGAGPRNEQFF
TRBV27,CASGRGISYEQYF
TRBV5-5,CASSGSGQGRGYEQYF
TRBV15,CATSSRHFNEKLFF
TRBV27,CASSTLADQETQYF
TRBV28,CASRGETEAFF
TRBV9,CASSSEGLGGQPQHF
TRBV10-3,CAISESLGGGGYTF
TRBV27,CASSFKTGGRYGYTF
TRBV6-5,CASSPSGKYEQYF
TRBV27,CASSPLSYEQYF
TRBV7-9,CASSPTAIGGGVYEQYF
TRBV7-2,CASSYLPLAVGETQYF
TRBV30,CAWGSDRGHGYTF
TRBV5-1,CASSSEGYGYTF
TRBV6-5,CASKRDGNTIYF
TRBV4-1,CASSQEGARSEKLFF
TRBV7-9,CASSLDRGYEQYF
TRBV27,CASSPSTGSYEQYF
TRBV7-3,CASSPVAGATYEQYF
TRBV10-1,CASSQGGSNDEQFF
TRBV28,CATAQSTDTQYF
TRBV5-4,CASKRQGGTEAFF